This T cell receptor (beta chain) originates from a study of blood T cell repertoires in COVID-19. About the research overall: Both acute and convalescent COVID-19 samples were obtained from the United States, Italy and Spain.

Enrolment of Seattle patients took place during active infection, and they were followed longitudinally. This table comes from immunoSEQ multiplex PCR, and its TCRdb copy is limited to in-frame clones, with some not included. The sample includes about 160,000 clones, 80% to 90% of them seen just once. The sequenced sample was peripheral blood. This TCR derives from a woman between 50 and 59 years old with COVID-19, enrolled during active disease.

CDR3: CASSWGQNTEAFF. The CDR3 nucleotides are TGTGCCAGCAGCTGGGGACAGAACACTGAAGCTTTCTTT. The chain employs TRBV7-3 and TRBJ1-1; the D gene is possibly TRBD1 (6 bases). The V and J ends lost 4 bases and 1 base respectively, with 7 bases between them. Germline-derived CDR1 and CDR2 are SGHTA and FQGTGA. This CDR3 is 13 amino acids long.